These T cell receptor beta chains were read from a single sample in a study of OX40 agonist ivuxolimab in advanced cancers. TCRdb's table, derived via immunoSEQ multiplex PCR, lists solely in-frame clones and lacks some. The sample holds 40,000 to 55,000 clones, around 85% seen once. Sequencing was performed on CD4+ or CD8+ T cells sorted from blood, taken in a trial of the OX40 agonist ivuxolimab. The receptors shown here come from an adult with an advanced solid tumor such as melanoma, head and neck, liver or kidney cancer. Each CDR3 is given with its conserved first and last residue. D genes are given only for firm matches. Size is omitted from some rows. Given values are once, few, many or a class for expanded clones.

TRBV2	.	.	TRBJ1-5	CATRQLQYQPQHF	TGTGCCACCCGACAGCTTCAATATCAGCCCCAGCATTTT
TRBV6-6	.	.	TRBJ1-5	CASTDYSNQPQHF	TGTGCCAGCACGGATTATAGCAATCAGCCCCAGCATTTT
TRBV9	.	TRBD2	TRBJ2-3	CASSVAVAGGPSRTDTQYF	TGTGCCAGCAGCGTAGCAGTAGCGGGGGGGCCCAGTCGGACAGATACGCAGTATTTT
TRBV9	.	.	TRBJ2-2	CASSVGPPGTGELFF	TGTGCCAGCAGCGTAGGACCCCCGGGCACCGGGGAGCTGTTTTTT
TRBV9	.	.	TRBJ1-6	CASSAHHPPEDSPLHF	TGTGCCAGCAGCGCCCACCACCCCCCCGAGGATTCACCCCTCCACTTT
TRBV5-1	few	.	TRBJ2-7	CASSLVIGREQYF	TGCGCCAGCAGCTTGGTTATTGGGCGCGAGCAGTACTTC
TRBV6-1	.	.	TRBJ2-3	CASSDAASSDTQYF	TGTGCCAGCAGTGATGCTGCGAGCTCAGATACGCAGTATTTT
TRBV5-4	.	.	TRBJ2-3	CASSLRGGTDTQYF	TGTGCCAGCAGCTTACGAGGGGGTACAGATACGCAGTATTTT
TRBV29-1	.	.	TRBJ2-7	CSVAEGYEQYF	TGCAGCGTTGCCGAGGGGTACGAGCAGTACTTC
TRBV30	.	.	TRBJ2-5	CAWGISGGEKTQYF	TGTGCCTGGGGCATTTCGGGGGGCGAAAAGACCCAGTACTTC
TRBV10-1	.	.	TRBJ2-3	CASRDTGASTDTQYF	TGCGCCAGCAGGGATACGGGGGCTAGCACAGATACGCAGTATTTT
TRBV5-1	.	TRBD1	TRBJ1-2	CASSPLATTGNYGYTF	TGCGCCAGCAGCCCCCTAGCTACGACAGGGAACTATGGCTACACCTTC
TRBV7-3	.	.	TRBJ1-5	CASRLGGQGSNQPQHF	TGTGCCAGCCGCCTCGGAGGGCAGGGGAGCAATCAGCCCCAGCATTTT
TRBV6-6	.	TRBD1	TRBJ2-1	CASSHEGQSYNEQFF	TGTGCCAGCAGCCACGAGGGACAGAGCTACAATGAGCAGTTCTTC
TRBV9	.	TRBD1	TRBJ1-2	CASSGHTDRGLDYGYTF	TGTGCCAGCAGCGGACACACGGACAGGGGGCTTGACTATGGCTACACCTTC
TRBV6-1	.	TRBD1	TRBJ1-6	CASSEGPAGGGSPLHF	TGTGCCAGCAGTGAAGGTCCCGCAGGGGGTGGTTCACCCCTCCACTTT
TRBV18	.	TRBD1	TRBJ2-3	CASSPMGQVATDTQYF	TGTGCCAGCTCCCCGATGGGACAGGTAGCCACAGATACGCAGTATTTT
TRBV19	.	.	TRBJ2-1	CASSIQQGGIIF	TGTGCCAGTAGTATACAGCAGGGCGGGATAATCTTC
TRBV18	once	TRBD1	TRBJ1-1	CASSRRQGWDEAFF	TGTGCCAGCTCACGACGACAGGGGTGGGATGAAGCTTTCTTT
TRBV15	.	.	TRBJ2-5	CATRKAGLRVQETQYF	TGTGCCACCAGGAAAGCAGGGCTTAGGGTCCAAGAGACCCAGTACTTC
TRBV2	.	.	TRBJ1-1	CASRSTGGDTEAFF	TGTGCCAGCAGATCGACGGGAGGAGACACTGAAGCTTTCTTT
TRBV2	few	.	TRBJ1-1	CASSEGGNTEAFF	TGTGCCAGCAGTGAAGGTGGAAACACTGAAGCTTTCTTT
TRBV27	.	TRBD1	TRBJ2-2	CASRTTGLAIGELFF	TGTGCCAGCAGGACGACAGGGTTAGCAATCGGGGAGCTGTTTTTT
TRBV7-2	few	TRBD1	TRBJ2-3	CASSPQGISTDTQYF	TGTGCCAGCAGCCCACAGGGGATCTCCACAGATACGCAGTATTTT
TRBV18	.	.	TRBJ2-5	CASLLTRVETQYF	TGTGCCAGCCTCCTCACTAGGGTCGAGACCCAGTACTTC
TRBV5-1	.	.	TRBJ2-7	CASSQGGYEQYF	TGCGCCAGCAGTCAGGGGGGCTACGAGCAGTACTTC
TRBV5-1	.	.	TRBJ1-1	CASSLAGADLEAFF	TGCGCCAGCAGCTTGGCCGGGGCAGATTTAGAAGCTTTCTTT
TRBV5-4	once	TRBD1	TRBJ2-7	CASSAGQGISYEQYF	TGTGCCAGCAGCGCCGGACAGGGGATCTCCTACGAGCAGTACTTC
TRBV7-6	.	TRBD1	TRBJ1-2	CASSRDRDYGYTF	TGTGCCAGCAGCCGGGACAGAGATTATGGCTACACCTTC
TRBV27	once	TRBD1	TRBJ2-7	CASSSINRGEQYF	TGTGCCAGCAGTTCCATCAACAGGGGCGAGCAGTACTTC
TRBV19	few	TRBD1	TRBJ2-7	CASREDRGQEEQYF	TGTGCCAGCCGCGAAGACAGGGGGCAGGAGGAGCAGTACTTC
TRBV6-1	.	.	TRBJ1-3	CASSDWYGERASGNTIYF	TGTGCCAGCAGTGATTGGTATGGGGAGAGGGCCTCTGGAAACACCATATATTTT
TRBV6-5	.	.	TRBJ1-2	CASTDNYYGYTF	TGTGCCAGCACTGACAACTACTATGGCTACACCTTC
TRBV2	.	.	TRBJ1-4	CATTLQGYEKLFF	TGTGCCACCACATTACAGGGATATGAAAAACTGTTTTTT
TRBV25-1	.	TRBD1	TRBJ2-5	CASTGGQETQYF	TGTGCCAGTACAGGGGGCCAAGAGACCCAGTACTTC
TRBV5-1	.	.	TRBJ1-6	CASSGLQGPINSPLHF	TGCGCCAGCAGCGGATTACAGGGACCGATTAATTCACCCCTCCACTTT
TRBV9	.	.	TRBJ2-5	CASSVGDLRGQETQYF	TGTGCCAGCAGCGTAGGGGACCTGCGTGGCCAAGAGACCCAGTACTTC
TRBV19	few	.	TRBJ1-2	CASSIPGGNYGYTF	TGTGCCAGTAGCATACCGGGAGGGAACTATGGCTACACCTTC
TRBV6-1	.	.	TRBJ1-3	CATGRDTIYF	TGTGCCACCGGGCGCGACACCATATATTTT
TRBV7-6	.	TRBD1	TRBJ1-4	CASSRGRTGLYEKLFF	TGTGCCAGCAGCCGCGGGAGGACAGGCCTCTATGAAAAACTGTTTTTT
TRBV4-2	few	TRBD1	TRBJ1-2	CASSLRQGYGYTF	TGTGCCAGCAGCCTACGACAGGGCTATGGCTACACCTTC
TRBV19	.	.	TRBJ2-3	CASSIDLDTQYF	TGTGCCAGTAGTATCGACCTAGATACGCAGTATTTT
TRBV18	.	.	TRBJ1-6	CASSPLDSYNSPLHF	TGTGCCAGCTCACCACTGGACAGTTATAATTCACCCCTCCACTTT
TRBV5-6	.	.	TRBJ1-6	CASSLVGGPNSPLHF	TGTGCCAGCAGCTTGGTCGGGGGGCCAAATTCACCCCTCCACTTT
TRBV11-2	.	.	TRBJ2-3	CASSLRGGGHSDTQYF	TGTGCCAGCAGCCTACGCGGCGGAGGTCATTCTGATACGCAGTATTTT
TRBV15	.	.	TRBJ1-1	CATSSPSSNKAFF	TGTGCCACCAGCAGCCCCAGCTCGAATAAAGCTTTCTTT
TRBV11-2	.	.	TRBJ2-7	CASSPTSPTYEQYF	TGTGCCAGCAGCCCGACTAGTCCCACCTACGAGCAGTACTTC
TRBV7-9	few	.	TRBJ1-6	CASSLGGSPLHF	TGTGCCAGCAGCTTAGGGGGTTCACCCCTCCACTTT
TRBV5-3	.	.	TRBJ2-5	CARSWTPTRGQTQYF	TGTGCCAGAAGCTGGACCCCTACCCGGGGCCAGACCCAGTACTTC
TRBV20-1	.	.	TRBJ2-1	CSARWLNEQFF	TGCAGTGCTAGATGGCTCAATGAGCAGTTCTTC
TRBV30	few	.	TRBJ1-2	CAWNGFRYGYTF	TGTGCCTGGAATGGTTTTCGGTATGGCTACACCTTC
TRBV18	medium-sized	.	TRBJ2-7	CASSAGRFYEQYF	TGTGCCAGCTCGGCGGGACGGTTCTACGAGCAGTACTTC
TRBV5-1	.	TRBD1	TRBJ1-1	CASSPTGANTEAFF	TGCGCCAGCAGCCCGACAGGGGCGAACACTGAAGCTTTCTTT
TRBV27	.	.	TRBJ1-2	CASSLSRVGYGYTF	TGTGCCAGCAGTTTATCCAGGGTCGGATATGGCTACACCTTC
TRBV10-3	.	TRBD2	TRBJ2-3	CAISTSGGDTQYF	TGTGCCATCAGCACTAGCGGGGGGGATACGCAGTATTTT
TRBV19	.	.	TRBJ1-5	CASNPTGFNQPQHF	TGTGCCAGTAACCCCACAGGGTTTAATCAGCCCCAGCATTTT
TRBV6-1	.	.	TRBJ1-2	CASSERAGDYGYTF	TGTGCCAGCAGTGAACGAGCAGGGGACTATGGCTACACCTTC